The clone carrying this T cell receptor (beta chain) appeared a few times. No antigen is known for it. Unmatched junction bases numbered 12, after V lost 6 bases and J lost 7 bases. Germline V gene lookup returns CDR1 WSHSY and CDR2 SAAADI. The CDR3 runs 14 residues. Investigators performed immunoSEQ version v3.0 at survey level. Some clones are missing from TCRdb's copy, which holds only in-frame ones; the method was immunoSEQ multiplex PCR. The table shows 35,000 to 45,000 clones, with approximately 80% occurring only once. The record originates from a study of long-term antiretroviral therapy in people with HIV. Findings of the study overall: ART adherence was not documented, and neither viral resistance nor therapy changes had any data.

The clonotype was recovered from a man younger than 45 with HIV. The chain combines TRBV10-2 with TRBJ2-7, with 7 bases fitting TRBD2. This sample comprised unsorted PBMCs, obtained 3.4 years after starting antiretroviral therapy. The CDR3 DNA reads as TGCGCCAGCAGACGACTAGCAAAGGGTATGGAGCAGTACTTC. Translation: CASRRLAKGMEQYF.